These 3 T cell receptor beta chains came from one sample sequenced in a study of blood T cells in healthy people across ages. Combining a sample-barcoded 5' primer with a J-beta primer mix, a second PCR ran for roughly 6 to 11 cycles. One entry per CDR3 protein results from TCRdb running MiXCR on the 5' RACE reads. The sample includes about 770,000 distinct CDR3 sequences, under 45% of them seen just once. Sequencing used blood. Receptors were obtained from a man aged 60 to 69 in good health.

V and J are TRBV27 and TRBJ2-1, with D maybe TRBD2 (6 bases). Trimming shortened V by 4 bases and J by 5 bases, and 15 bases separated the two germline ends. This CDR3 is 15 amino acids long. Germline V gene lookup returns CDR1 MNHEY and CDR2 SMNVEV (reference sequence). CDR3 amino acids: CASSSPGLTHNEQFF. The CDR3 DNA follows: TGTGCCAGCAGTTCCCCGGGACTCACGCACAATGAGCAGTTCTTC.

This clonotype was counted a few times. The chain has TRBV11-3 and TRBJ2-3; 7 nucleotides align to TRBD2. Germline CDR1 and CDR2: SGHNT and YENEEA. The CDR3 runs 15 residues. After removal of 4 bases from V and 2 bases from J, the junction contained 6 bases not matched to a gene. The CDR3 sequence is CASSSPGLYTDTQYF. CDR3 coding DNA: TGTGCCAGCAGCTCTCCGGGACTATACACAGATACGCAGTATTTT.

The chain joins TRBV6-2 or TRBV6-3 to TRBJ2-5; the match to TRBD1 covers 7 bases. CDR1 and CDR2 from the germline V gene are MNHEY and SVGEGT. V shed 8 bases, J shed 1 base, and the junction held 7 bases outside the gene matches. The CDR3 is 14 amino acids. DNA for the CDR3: TGTGCCAGCGATATGACAGGGCGCCAAGAGACCCAGTACTTC. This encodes CASDMTGRQETQYF.